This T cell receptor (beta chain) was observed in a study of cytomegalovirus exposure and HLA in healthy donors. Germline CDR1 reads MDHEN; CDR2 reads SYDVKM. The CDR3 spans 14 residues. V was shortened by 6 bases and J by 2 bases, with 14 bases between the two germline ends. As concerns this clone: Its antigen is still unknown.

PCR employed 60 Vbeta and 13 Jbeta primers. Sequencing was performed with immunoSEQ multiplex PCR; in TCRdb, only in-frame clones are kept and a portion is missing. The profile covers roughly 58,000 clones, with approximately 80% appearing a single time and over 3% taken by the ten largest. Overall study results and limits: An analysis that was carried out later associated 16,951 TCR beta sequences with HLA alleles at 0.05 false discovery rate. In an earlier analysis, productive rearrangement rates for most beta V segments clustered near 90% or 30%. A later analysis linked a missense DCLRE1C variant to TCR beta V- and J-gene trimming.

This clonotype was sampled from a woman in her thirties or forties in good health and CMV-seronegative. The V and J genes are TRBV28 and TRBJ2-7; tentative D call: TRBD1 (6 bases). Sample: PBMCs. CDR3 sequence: CASSLAQGTYEQYF. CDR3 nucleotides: TGTGCCAGCAGCCTAGCCCAGGGGACCTACGAGCAGTACTTC.